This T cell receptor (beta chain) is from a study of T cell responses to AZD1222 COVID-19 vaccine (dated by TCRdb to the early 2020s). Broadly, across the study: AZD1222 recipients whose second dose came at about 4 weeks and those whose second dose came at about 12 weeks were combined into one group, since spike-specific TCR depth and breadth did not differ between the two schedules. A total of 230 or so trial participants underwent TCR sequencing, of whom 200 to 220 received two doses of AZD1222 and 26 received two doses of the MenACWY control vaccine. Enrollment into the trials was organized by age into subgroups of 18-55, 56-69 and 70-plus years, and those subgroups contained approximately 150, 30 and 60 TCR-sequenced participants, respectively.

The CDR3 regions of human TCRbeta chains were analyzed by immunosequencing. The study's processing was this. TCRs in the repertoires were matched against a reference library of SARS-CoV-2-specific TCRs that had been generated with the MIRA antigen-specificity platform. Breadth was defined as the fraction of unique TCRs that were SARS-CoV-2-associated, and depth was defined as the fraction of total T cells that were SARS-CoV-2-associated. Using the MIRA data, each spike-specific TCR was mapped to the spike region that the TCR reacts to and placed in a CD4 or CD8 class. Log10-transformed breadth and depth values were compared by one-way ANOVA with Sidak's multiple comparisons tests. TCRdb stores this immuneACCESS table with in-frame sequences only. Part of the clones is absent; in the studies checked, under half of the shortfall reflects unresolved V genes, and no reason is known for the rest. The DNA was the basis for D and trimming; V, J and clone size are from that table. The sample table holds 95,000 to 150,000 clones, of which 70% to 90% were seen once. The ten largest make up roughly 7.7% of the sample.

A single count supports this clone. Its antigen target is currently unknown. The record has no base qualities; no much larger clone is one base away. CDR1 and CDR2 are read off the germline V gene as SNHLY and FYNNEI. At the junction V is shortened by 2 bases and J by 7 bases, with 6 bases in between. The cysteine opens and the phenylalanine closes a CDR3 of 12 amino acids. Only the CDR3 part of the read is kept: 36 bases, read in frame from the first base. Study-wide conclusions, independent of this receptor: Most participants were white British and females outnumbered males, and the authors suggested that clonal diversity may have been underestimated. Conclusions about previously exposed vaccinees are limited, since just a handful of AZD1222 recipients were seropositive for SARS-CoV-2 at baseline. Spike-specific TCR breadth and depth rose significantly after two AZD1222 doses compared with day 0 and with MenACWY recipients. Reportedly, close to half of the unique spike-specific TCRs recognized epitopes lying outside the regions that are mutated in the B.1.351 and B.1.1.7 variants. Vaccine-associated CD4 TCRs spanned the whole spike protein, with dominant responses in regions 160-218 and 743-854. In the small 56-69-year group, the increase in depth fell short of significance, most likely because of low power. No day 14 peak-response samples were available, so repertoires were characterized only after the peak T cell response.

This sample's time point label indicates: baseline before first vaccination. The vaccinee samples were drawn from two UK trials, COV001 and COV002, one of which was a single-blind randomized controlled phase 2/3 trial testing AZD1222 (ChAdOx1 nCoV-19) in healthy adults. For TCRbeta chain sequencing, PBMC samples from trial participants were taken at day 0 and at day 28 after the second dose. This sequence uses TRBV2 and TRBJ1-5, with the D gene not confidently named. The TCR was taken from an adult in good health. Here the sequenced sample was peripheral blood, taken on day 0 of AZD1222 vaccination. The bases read TGTGCCAGCAGTGAACCTCCACAGCCCCAGCATTTT. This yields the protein CASSEPPQPQHF.